The source of this T cell receptor (beta chain) is a study of blood T cell repertoires in COVID-19. On the study more broadly: The analysed material was cDNA or gDNA that came from T cells, B-cell-depleted T cells, or PBMCs.

This clone came up a few times. Profiled with immunoSEQ multiplex PCR; TCRdb holds only in-frame clones, not every one. The sample holds some 200,000 clones, about nine tenths seen once. The CDR3 is made up of 13 amino acids. V dropped 0 bases and J dropped 7 bases, with 10 bases sitting between them. CDR1 and CDR2 from the germline V gene are GTSNPN and SVGIG (reference sequence). The study drew participants aged about 18 to 89 years from 20 to 30 US areas. What was sequenced was PBMCs or T cells enriched from blood (not recorded which). The chain is built from TRBV30 and TRBJ1-5; D perhaps matches TRBD1 (5 bases). The clonotype was recovered from a woman between 18 and 29 years old who had recovered from COVID-19. The CDR3 DNA reads as TGTGCCTGGAGTGTGGCAGGGTTCCAGCCCCAGCATTTT. Its translation is CAWSVAGFQPQHF.